Many counts were recorded for the clone carrying this T cell receptor beta chain. Its antigen is unidentified. V shed 5 bases and J 5 bases; nucleotides not matched to a gene: 9. Per the germline V gene, CDR1 is ENHRY and CDR2 is SYGVKD. The CDR3 spans 16 residues. The data stem from a study of early T cells in non-severe SARS-CoV-2 infection. Study background: Sequenced bulk RNA came from whole blood that was unsorted, and chains were unpaired. Study-level results: Using VDJdb, the matching emphasized anti-spike CD8 responses while missing private and CD4 specificities.

Individual cDNA molecules were tagged with unique molecular identifiers, the study reported. MiXCR was run by TCRdb on the 5' RACE reads, yielding one entry per CDR3 protein. Among 45,000 to 75,000 distinct CDR3 sequences listed, 5.5% to 6.5% were seen once. The specimen was whole blood. This clonotype originated in an adult who was a healthcare worker with PCR-confirmed SARS-CoV-2 infection or an uninfected control (not recorded which). J is TRBJ1-6 and V is TRBV10-3; TRBD1 matches 7 bases. The CDR3 is CAISNPTGLNNSPLHF. CDR3 coding DNA: TGTGCCATCAGTAATCCGACAGGGCTTAATAATTCACCCCTCCACTTT.